Each of the 21 T cell receptor beta chains below was sequenced from the same sample in a study of regulatory T cells in long-lasting Graves disease. Specified time point: newly diagnosed GD, antithyroid drugs for less than 3 months. From PBMCs, RNA was extracted and then used to make the TCR library. Both iRepertoire HTBI primers and Arm-PCR of CDR3 regions were used to build the TCR beta libraries. TCRdb re-called the multiplex PCR reads with MiXCR, one entry per CDR3 protein. Among about 460,000 distinct CDR3 sequences, less than 15% were seen once, and the ten largest hold about a sixth. These same records also appear under a second study, on T cells in Graves' hyperthyroidism and ophthalmopathy.

The sequencing here drew on peripheral blood mononuclear cells (PBMCs), taken at new diagnosis, from a patient treated with antithyroid drugs. The receptor source for this set is a woman aged 45-65 years with Graves disease.

The table lists this clonotype with a few counts. This rearrangement joins TRBV27 to TRBJ1-4; a possible D gene is TRBD1 (5 bases). V lost 6 bases to trimming and J lost 8 bases, with 13 bases between them. The CDR3 has 13 amino acids. CDR1 is MNHEY and CDR2 is SMNVEV in the germline V gene (reference sequence). Written as DNA, the CDR3 is TGTGCCAGCAGGAGCTACGACAGAGAAAAACTGTTTTTT. As protein: CASRSYDREKLFF.

This clonotype was detected ten times or more. The chain is built from TRBV30 and TRBJ1-4; D remains unclear. Germline-derived CDR1 and CDR2 are GTSNPN and SVGIG (reference sequence). This CDR3 has 14 amino acids. Trimming took 2 bases from V and 2 from J, leaving 9 bases between them. The CDR3: CAWSRGRTNEKLFF. DNA of the CDR3: TGTGCCTGGAGTCGCGGACGTACTAATGAAAAACTGTTTTTT.

Of note for this clonotype: Since a much larger clone is just one base distant, this may be a read error. The V and J genes are TRBV7-9 and TRBJ2-3; 15 bases are shared with TRBD2. Germline CDR1 SEHNR, CDR2 FQNEAQ (reference sequence). The CDR3 consists of 16 residues. CDR3 sequence reads: CAGSPGLAGGVDTQYF. Written as DNA, the CDR3 is TGTGCCGGCAGCCCAGGACTAGCGGGAGGGGTAGATACGCAGTATTTT.

Note on this clonotype: A much bigger clone sits one base away, suggesting this may be a read error. The V gene is TRBV6-2 or TRBV6-3, the J gene TRBJ2-7; D possibly corresponds to TRBD2 (6 bases). The CDR3 length is 16 residues. CDR1 and CDR2 (germline): MNHEY, SVGEGT. Trimming cost V 2 bases and J 5 bases, with 19 bases left between them. The CDR3 bases are TGTGCCAGCAGTTACCGCGGAGGCACTGGCGGGAACGAGCAGTACTTC. Translated, it gives CASSYRGGTGGNEQYF.

This rearrangement joins TRBV6-1 to TRBJ2-1; D gene ambiguous. In germline, CDR1 is MNHNS, CDR2 SASEGT. V shed 3 bases and J shed 7 bases, with 13 bases lying between them. The CDR3 sequence is 14 residues long. CDR3 DNA sequence: TGTGCCAGCAGTGAGGTGGAAGGGTGGAATGAGCAGTTCTTC. Its translation: CASSEVEGWNEQFF.

This clonotype has more than one count but fewer than ten. This chain uses TRBV6-5 with TRBJ2-1, with 11 bases lining up with TRBD1. The V gene's germline CDR1 is MNHEY and CDR2 SVGAGI. The CDR3 loop spans 15 amino acids. V trimming: 2 bases; J trimming: 7 bases; junction bases outside the gene matches: 4. The CDR3 DNA follows: TGTGCCAGCAGTTACCTCGGGACAGGGGGTAATGAGCAGTTCTTC. It specifies CASSYLGTGGNEQFF.

This clonotype came up many times. J is TRBJ1-5 and V is TRBV28; unclear D gene. Looked up from germline, CDR1 is MDHEN and CDR2 is SYDVKM. The CDR3 loop spans 12 amino acids. V lost 1 base and J lost 7, with 5 bases in between. The CDR3 DNA sequence: TGTGCCAGCAGTTTATCCGCCCAGCCCCAGCATTTT. Its translation: CASSLSAQPQHF.

There are a few counts of this clonotype. The chain employs TRBV12-3 or TRBV12-4 and TRBJ2-7; the match to TRBD1 covers 7 bases. The CDR3 is 15 amino acids. V shed 6 bases and J 3 bases; nucleotides not matched to a gene: 11. CDR3 nucleotide sequence: TGTGCCAGCAGCCGAAACAGGGGATCTTACTACGAGCAGTACTTC. It codes for CASSRNRGSYYEQYF.

The chain employs TRBV18 and TRBJ2-7; D might be TRBD2 (6 bases). This CDR3 has 17 amino acids. The V end lost 3 bases, the J end lost 1 base, and 19 bases lay between the germline ends. Germline-derived CDR1 and CDR2 are KGHSH and LQKENI. CDR3 amino acids: CASSPTEGQEGSYEQYF. The CDR3 DNA reads TGTGCCAGCTCACCTACAGAGGGGCAGGAGGGATCCTACGAGCAGTACTTC.

There are many counts of this clonotype. The chain couples TRBV18 to TRBJ2-5; no reliable D call. Looked up from germline, CDR1 is KGHSH and CDR2 is LQKENI. The CDR3 covers 14 residues. V shed 0 bases and J shed 2 bases, with 7 bases lying between them. The CDR3 region has the DNA TGTGCCAGCTCACCACCGGTCAGACAAGAGACCCAGTACTTC. This gives the protein CASSPPVRQETQYF.

The sample holds many counts of this clonotype. This rearrangement joins TRBV18 to TRBJ1-6; 7 positions agree with TRBD1. V trimming: 1 base; J trimming: 8 bases; junction bases outside the gene matches: 5. The CDR3 spans 15 residues. CDR1 KGHSH and CDR2 LQKENI come from the germline V gene. The CDR3 nucleotides read TGTGCCAGCTCACCACAGGGGGCCGTAGATTCACCCCTCCACTTT. This sequence encodes CASSPQGAVDSPLHF.

This clonotype was counted a few times. The V call is TRBV28, the J call TRBJ2-4; TRBD2 agrees at 7 bases. Germline loops: CDR1 MDHEN, CDR2 SYDVKM. This CDR3 contains 15 residues. The trim removed 10 bases at V and 6 bases at J, leaving 15 bases unmatched. Here the CDR3 reads CATGGRESFGNIQYF. The CDR3 DNA follows: TGTGCCACCGGCGGGCGGGAGAGTTTCGGAAACATTCAGTACTTC.

This clonotype came up many times. The chain links TRBV28 to TRBJ2-1; D tentatively reads TRBD1 or TRBD2 (6 bases each). The length of the CDR3 is 16 residues. Trimming took off 5 bases at V and 5 bases at J, with 19 bases between the two ends. The V gene's germline CDR1 is MDHEN and CDR2 SYDVKM. CDR3 nucleotides: TGTGCCAGCAGTCGCACCCACAATGGGGGGCACAATGAGCAGTTCTTC. Its translation is CASSRTHNGGHNEQFF.

This clonotype was seen just once. Just one base apart from a much larger clone, this may be a read error. The genes are TRBV24-1 and TRBJ2-4; a weak D match, TRBD2 (5 bases). Germline V CDR1 and CDR2: KGHDR, SFDVKD. This CDR3 is built from 12 residues. In nucleotides, the CDR3 is TGTGCCACCAGTGATTTTTGGAATGAGCGGTTCTTC. Translating gives CATSDFWNERFF.

The table lists this clonotype with a few counts. This rearrangement joins TRBV7-7 to TRBJ2-1; no clear D gene. The CDR3 spans 15 residues. In germline, CDR1 is SSHAT, CDR2 FNYEAQ (reference sequence). V dropped 4 bases and J dropped 4 bases, with 14 bases sitting between them. The CDR3: CASSSSPGGYNEQFF. As DNA, the CDR3 is TGTGCCAGCAGCTCAAGCCCGGGTGGATACAATGAGCAGTTCTTC.

The chain uses TRBV4-1 and TRBJ2-1; no clear D gene. Germline V lookup: CDR1 MGHRA, CDR2 YSYEKL. The CDR3 extends over 15 amino acids. Between the trimmed V and J ends, which lost 1 base and 10 bases, there was a span of 17 bases. The CDR3 coding sequence is TGCGCCAGCAGCCAAGCGTCCAAGCGACTCGGGGAGCAGTTCTTC. Translating gives CASSQASKRLGEQFF.

To note about this clonotype: One base away lies a much larger clone, so this may be a sequencing read error. This CDR3 is CASSDKFVWGAQETQYF. CDR3 in DNA: TGTGCCAGCAGTGATAAGTTTGTCTGGGGGGCCCAAGAGACCCAGTACTTC. The chain joins TRBV2 to TRBJ2-5; D could derive from TRBD1 or TRBD2 (6 bases each). The germline V gene encodes CDR1 SNHLY and CDR2 FYNNEI. This CDR3 comprises 17 residues. Trimming stripped 3 bases from V and 1 base from J, with 18 bases between. The full variable domain, its missing parts supplied by reference TRBV2 and TRBJ2-5, is EPEVTQTPSHQVTQMGQEVILRCVPISNHLYFYWYRQILGQKVEFLVSFYNNEISEKSEIFDDQFSVERPDGSNFTLKIRSTKLEDSAMYFCASSDKFVWGAQETQYFGPGTRLLVL.

As for this clonotype: A much larger clone lies a single base off, so this may be a read error. The chain is built from TRBV11-2 and TRBJ2-7; D is unresolved. Germline V gives CDR1 SGHAT, CDR2 FQNNGV. CDR3 length: 11 residues. The CDR3 loop is CAGSLWTEQYF. CDR3 DNA: TGTGCCGGCAGCTTATGGACCGAGCAGTACTTC. Complete variable domain (other parts from reference TRBV11-2 and TRBJ2-7): EAGVAQSPRYKIIEKRQSVAFWCNPISGHATLYWYQQILGQGPKLLIQFQNNGVVDDSQLPKDRFSAERLKGVDSTLKIQPAKLEDSAVYLCAGSLWTEQYFGPGTRLTVT.

This sequence joins TRBV5-1 and TRBJ2-1; TRBD2 matches at 11 bases. Germline CDR1 SGHRS, CDR2 YFSETQ. V lost 4 bases, J lost 6 bases, and 9 bases stayed unmatched. This CDR3 is built from 16 residues. The CDR3 reads CASSESLAGGINEQFF. Written as DNA, the CDR3 is TGCGCCAGCAGCGAATCCCTAGCGGGAGGTATCAATGAGCAGTTCTTC.

This clonotype was seen at least ten times. The rearrangement uses TRBV3-1 and TRBJ1-1; no clear D gene. V was clipped by 0 bases and J by 5 bases, with 7 bases between them. The CDR3 has 13 residues. Germline CDR1 and CDR2: LGHDT and YNNKEL (reference sequence). The CDR3 DNA is TGTGCCAGCAGCCAAGATCGAGGGACTGAAGCTTTCTTT. Translation gives CASSQDRGTEAFF.

At least ten counts were recorded for this clonotype. The genes are TRBV10-3 and TRBJ2-1; D uncertain. The V end lost 10 bases, the J end lost 0 bases, and 16 bases lay between the germline ends. This CDR3 is 15 amino acids long. Germline CDR1 is ENHRY and CDR2 is SYGVKD. CDR3: CATDTEGPSYNEQFF. The CDR3 nucleotides are TGTGCCACCGACACGGAAGGACCCTCCTACAATGAGCAGTTCTTC.